This T cell receptor (beta chain) was recovered during a study of cytomegalovirus exposure and HLA in healthy donors. Study summary: Genetic ancestry analysis placed around 76% of the 410 or so donors that were genotyped in the Caucasian-associated cluster.

Study results and limitations: Common viral pathogens were later found to be apparently linked to several of the most significant clusters. The study labeled roughly 160 TCR beta chains cytomegalovirus-associated.

The PCR had 60 Vbeta and 13 Jbeta primers. Clones were read by immunoSEQ multiplex PCR, and TCRdb kept only the in-frame ones, dropping some. The sample has around 150,000 clones, around 83% seen once. The V gene lost 1 base and the J gene lost 1 base, with 7 bases spanning the gap. Per germline, CDR1 ENHRY and CDR2 SYGVKD. This CDR3 comprises 14 residues. In regard to this clone: Antigen unknown.

The V gene is TRBV10-3, the J gene TRBJ1-1, with D perhaps matching TRBD1 (5 bases). This sequence originates from a man younger than 35 in good health and CMV-seropositive. Sequencing was performed on PBMCs. The CDR3 reads CAISELTGNTEAFF. The CDR3 DNA follows: TGTGCCATCAGTGAGTTAACAGGGAACACTGAAGCTTTCTTT.